Each of the 26 T cell receptor beta chains below was sequenced from the same sample in a study of T cell responses to AZD1222 COVID-19 vaccine. Produced via immunoSEQ multiplex PCR; TCRdb's table is partial and in-frame only. The sample consists of approximately 76,000 clones, around nine tenths of them appearing once. Sequencing was performed on peripheral blood, taken on day 0 of MenACWY control vaccination. These receptors came from an adult in good health.

The chain combines TRBV7-2 with TRBJ2-1; the D gene is possibly TRBD1 (6 bases). The CDR3 is 14 amino acids. V lost 10 bases, J lost 1 base, and 14 bases lay in between. In germline, CDR1 is SGHTA, CDR2 FQGNSA. CDR3 sequence: CATEQGWSYNEQFF. CDR3 DNA: TGTGCCACCGAACAGGGTTGGTCCTACAATGAGCAGTTCTTC. The full variable domain, its missing parts supplied by reference TRBV7-2 and TRBJ2-1, is GAGVSQSPSNKVTEKGKDVELRCDPISGHTALYWYRQSLGQGLEFLIYFQGNSAPDKSGLPSDRFSAERTGGSVSTLTIQRTQQEDSAVYLCATEQGWSYNEQFFGPGTRLTVL.

The table lists this clone with a few counts. The chain has TRBV28 and TRBJ1-6; TRBD1 matches 10 bases. This CDR3 region has 14 residues. CDR1 is MDHEN, CDR2 SYDVKM, per germline. Unmatched junction bases numbered 6, after V lost 5 bases and J lost 11 bases. CDR3: CASSPGQGNTPLHF. The CDR3 DNA reads as TGTGCCAGCAGTCCGGGACAGGGGAACACACCCCTCCACTTT. The whole variable domain, remainder taken from reference TRBV28 and TRBJ1-6, is DVKVTQSSRYLVKRTGEKVFLECVQDMDHENMFWYRQDPGLGLRLIYFSYDVKMKEKGDIPEGYSVSREKKERFSLILESASTNQTSMYLCASSPGQGNTPLHFGNGTRLTVT.

The chain recombines TRBV7-9 with TRBJ2-3; weak D call: TRBD2 (6 bases). The CDR3 loop spans 14 amino acids. Germline V gives CDR1 SEHNR, CDR2 FQNEAQ (reference sequence). V was cut by 6 bases and J by 7 bases, with 17 bases left in between. CDR3 DNA sequence: TGTGCCAGCAGGATGGGCGGGGCCCCAAATACGCAGTATTTT. Translated, it gives CASRMGGAPNTQYF.

The V call is TRBV5-1, the J call TRBJ2-5; 7 nucleotides line up with TRBD1. CDR1 SGHRS and CDR2 YFSETQ come from the germline V gene. The CDR3 is 13 amino acids. After removal of 4 bases from V and 4 bases from J, the junction contained 4 bases not matched to a gene. The CDR3 loop is CASSLTGRETQYF. CDR3 DNA: TGCGCCAGCAGCCTGACAGGGCGAGAGACCCAGTACTTC.

The chain recombines TRBV19 with TRBJ2-7; the match to TRBD2 covers 7 bases. Germline V gene sequence: CDR1 LNHDA, CDR2 SQIVND (reference sequence). V shed 1 base and J 3 bases; nucleotides not matched to a gene: 3. The CDR3 is 14 residues long. The CDR3 bases are TGTGCCAGTAGTATAGGAGCGGGAAACTACGAGCAGTACTTC. Residues: CASSIGAGNYEQYF.

This clone has just one count. This chain connects TRBV11-2 to TRBJ1-4; D call uncertain. This CDR3 has 13 amino acids. Germline V gene data show CDR1 as SGHAT and CDR2 as FQNNGV. The V and J ends lost 6 bases and 0 bases respectively, with 5 bases between them. As DNA, the CDR3 is TGTGCCAGCAGTCAATCAACTAATGAAAAACTGTTTTTT. Its translation: CASSQSTNEKLFF.

The chain has TRBV4-3 and TRBJ2-7, with D perhaps matching TRBD2 (6 bases). Trimming took off 0 bases at V and 2 bases at J, with 11 bases between the two ends. This CDR3 is built from 15 residues. CDR1 and CDR2 (germline): LGHNA, YSLEER. The CDR3 loop reads CASSQDSGEAYEQYF. The CDR3 nucleotides read TGCGCCAGCAGCCAAGACTCGGGAGAGGCCTACGAGCAGTACTTC.

This clone was seen only a few times. This same CDR3 is encoded by further DNA sequences in the sample. The chain links TRBV27 to TRBJ1-6; 7 bases match TRBD1. The germline V gene encodes CDR1 MNHEY and CDR2 SMNVEV (reference sequence). V lost 3 bases, J lost 10 bases, and 3 bases stayed unmatched. CDR3 length equals 13 residues. The DNA for the CDR3 is TGTGCCAGCAGTTTCAGGGGGGGATCACCCCTCCACTTT. Translated: CASSFRGGSPLHF.

The gene calls are TRBV3-1 (or the pseudogene TRBV3-2) and TRBJ2-5; D might be TRBD1 or TRBD2, each matching 7 bases. V was pared by 5 bases and J by 4 bases, with 17 bases between. This CDR3 has 15 amino acids. The germline gives CDR1 LGHDT, CDR2 YNNKEL (reference sequence). The CDR3: CASSTQQGRGETQYF. The CDR3 bases are TGTGCCAGCAGCACGCAACAGGGGAGGGGAGAGACCCAGTACTTC.

V usage is TRBV27 and J usage is TRBJ1-1; D perhaps matches TRBD1 (6 bases). The V gene's germline CDR1 is MNHEY and CDR2 SMNVEV (reference sequence). This CDR3 is 13 amino acids long. V was pared by 3 bases and J by 6 bases, with 11 bases between. This chain's CDR3 is CASSLGGPAEAFF. The CDR3 coding sequence is TGTGCCAGCAGTTTGGGGGGCCCGGCTGAAGCTTTCTTT.

V and J are TRBV6-5 and TRBJ1-5; unclear D gene. With 8 bases removed from V and 0 bases from J, the gap between germline ends came to 14 bases. Germline values: CDR1 MNHEY, CDR2 SVGAGI. The CDR3 is made up of 15 amino acids. The CDR3 DNA reads TGTGCCAGCGATTCGGGGTCTTATAGCAATCAGCCCCAGCATTTT. Amino acid sequence: CASDSGSYSNQPQHF.

This clone has more than one count but fewer than ten. The chain joins TRBV3-1 (or the pseudogene TRBV3-2) to TRBJ1-4; TRBD1 agrees at 8 bases. The CDR3 is made up of 20 amino acids. Germline V gene data show CDR1 as LGHDT and CDR2 as YNNKEL (reference sequence). The V gene end was trimmed by 3 bases and the J gene end by 2 bases; junction bases not matched to a gene: 17. CDR3 DNA: TGTGCCAGCAGCCAGATATACTCAGGGGGCGGTGTGAGTACTAATGAAAAACTGTTTTTT. Amino acids: CASSQIYSGGGVSTNEKLFF.

The gene calls are TRBV19 and TRBJ1-2; the match to TRBD1 covers 8 bases. The CDR3 has 12 residues. V was clipped by 7 bases and J by 9 bases; unmatched bases: 7. CDR1 and CDR2 from the germline V gene are LNHDA and SQIVND (reference sequence). DNA for the CDR3: TGTGCCAGTAACCCAGGGGGCGTGAGCTACACCTTC. Its protein is CASNPGGVSYTF.

This chain connects TRBV7-2 to TRBJ1-1, with a weak D call TRBD1 (5 bases). Germline CDR1 and CDR2: SGHTA and FQGNSA. V was trimmed by 5 bases and J by 12 bases, leaving 25 bases between them. The CDR3 contains 15 residues. Here the CDR3 DNA reads TGTGCCAGCAGCCAAAATCAAATGGGGGGTCTCGGAACTTTCTTT. Translated: CASSQNQMGGLGTFF.

The rearrangement links TRBV2 to TRBJ1-6; no reliable D call. The CDR3 sequence is 14 residues long. Germline loops: CDR1 SNHLY, CDR2 FYNNEI. Trimming took 6 bases from V and 9 from J, leaving 15 bases between them. The CDR3 spells CASRVDPASSPLHF. In DNA, the CDR3 is TGTGCCAGCAGGGTTGACCCAGCCAGTTCACCCCTCCACTTT.

V usage is TRBV4-1 and J usage is TRBJ2-7; D perhaps matches TRBD2 (5 bases). The CDR3 loop spans 13 amino acids. V shed 3 bases and J shed 5 bases, with 11 bases lying between them. Germline V gene sequence: CDR1 MGHRA, CDR2 YSYEKL. The CDR3 loop reads CASSQVPGDEQYF. The CDR3 coding sequence is TGCGCCAGCAGCCAGGTCCCCGGGGACGAGCAGTACTTC.

The gene calls are TRBV6-5 and TRBJ2-3, with TRBD2 matching over 13 bases. The V gene's germline CDR1 is MNHEY and CDR2 SVGAGI. The CDR3 is 15 amino acids. J lost 7 bases, V lost 6 bases, and 7 bases had no gene match. The DNA for the CDR3 is TGTGCCAGCAGATCCGGGACTAGCGGGACAAATACGCAGTATTTT. It codes for CASRSGTSGTNTQYF.

This rearrangement joins TRBV6-6 to TRBJ2-7, with TRBD2 identical over 9 bases. This CDR3 has 15 residues. Trimming took 4 bases from V and 3 from J; bases not matched to a gene: 7. CDR1 is MNHNY, CDR2 SVGAGI, per germline (reference sequence). This chain's CDR3 is CASSSPGLANYEQYF. The CDR3 DNA reads TGTGCCAGCAGTTCTCCGGGACTAGCAAACTACGAGCAGTACTTC.

The chain links TRBV9 to TRBJ2-5, with 14 bases fitting TRBD2. CDR3 length: 18 amino acids. After removal of 3 bases from V and 7 bases from J, the junction contained 14 bases not matched to a gene. Germline assignment: CDR1 SGDLS and CDR2 YYNGEE. The chain's CDR3 is CASSAGTSGRGGLGTQYF. As DNA, the CDR3 is TGTGCCAGCAGCGCCGGGACTAGCGGGAGAGGGGGTCTTGGGACCCAGTACTTC.

The chain recombines TRBV5-1 with TRBJ1-4; perhaps TRBD1 as D (5 bases). This CDR3 spans 15 amino acids. From germline, CDR1 is SGHRS and CDR2 YFSETQ. V gave up 3 bases and J gave up 10 bases, with 19 bases separating them. The CDR3 here is CASSSTGQDMGKLFF. The CDR3 region has the DNA TGCGCCAGCAGCTCCACGGGGCAGGATATGGGAAAACTGTTTTTT.

This clone was counted between two and nine times. The chain employs TRBV5-1 and TRBJ2-2, with a weak D call TRBD2 (5 bases). This CDR3 region has 15 residues. Germline CDR1 and CDR2: SGHRS and YFSETQ. V dropped 1 base and J dropped 0 bases, with 7 bases sitting between them. The CDR3 coding sequence is TGCGCCAGCAGCTTGTCGGGGACGAACACCGGGGAGCTGTTTTTT. It encodes CASSLSGTNTGELFF.

V usage is TRBV30 and J usage is TRBJ1-1; TRBD1 might be the D (5 bases). The V gene lost 1 base and the J gene lost 1 base, with 7 bases spanning the gap. This CDR3 is built from 13 residues. In germline, CDR1 is GTSNPN, CDR2 SVGIG (reference sequence). CDR3 residues: CAWSGQSNTEAFF. CDR3 in DNA: TGTGCCTGGAGTGGACAGTCGAACACTGAAGCTTTCTTT.

The chain links TRBV5-1 to TRBJ2-2; TRBD2 is a possible D gene (5 bases). Germline V lookup: CDR1 SGHRS, CDR2 YFSETQ. Between the trimmed V and J ends, which lost 3 bases and 0 bases, there was a span of 9 bases. This CDR3 spans 15 amino acids. CDR3 in DNA: TGCGCCAGCAGCTCGAGCGGAACGAACACCGGGGAGCTGTTTTTT. Translation: CASSSSGTNTGELFF.

The V gene is TRBV10-3, the J gene TRBJ1-1; D possibly corresponds to TRBD1 (5 bases). Germline CDR1 is ENHRY and CDR2 is SYGVKD. There are 13 residues in the CDR3. Trimming pared 7 bases from V and 7 bases from J, leaving 16 bases between. The CDR3 protein is CAITPGPGDEAFF. CDR3 DNA sequence: TGTGCCATCACTCCGGGACCTGGGGATGAAGCTTTCTTT.

The chain combines TRBV28 with TRBJ1-2, with D possibly TRBD1 on 6 matching bases. The V and J ends lost 6 bases and 4 bases respectively, with 18 bases between them. The length of the CDR3 is 15 residues. Germline V gene sequence: CDR1 MDHEN, CDR2 SYDVKM. In DNA, the CDR3 is TGTGCCAGCAGGGCCAGGGGCCGGCGTCTCTATGGCTACACCTTC. This sequence encodes CASRARGRRLYGYTF.

This clone was observed a single time. The rearrangement uses TRBV6-5 and TRBJ1-6; 8 positions match TRBD1. CDR1 is MNHEY, CDR2 SVGAGI, per germline. This CDR3 is built from 14 residues. With V trimmed by 5 bases and J by 7 bases, 4 bases remained unmatched. This chain's CDR3 is CASSTGGWNSPLHF. The CDR3 DNA reads TGTGCCAGCAGTACAGGGGGATGGAATTCACCCCTCCACTTT.